This note documents a single TCR beta chain sequence. Its cognate antigen is unknown. Stated treatment: roughly 11-day PBMC culture with coronavirus spike peptide pools or control peptides (ViraFEST assay). Fresh replacement IL-2 medium substituted for half the medium on days 3 and 7. With the Oncomine TCR Beta short-read assay, DNA from cultured CD4+ T cells was sequenced. From cultured CD4+ T cells, genomic DNA was extracted. In TCRdb, the PCR reads were re-called with MiXCR into one record per CDR3 protein. The data show about 20,000 distinct CDR3 sequences, about 23% seen once. Deletions cut 3 bases from V and 4 bases from J, with 13 bases between. CDR3 size: 15 residues. The sample belongs to a study of vaccination and CD4 T cells after COVID-19. Overall study context: The stimulating agents, overlapping spike peptides, came from SARS-CoV-2, HCoV-NL63, HCoV-OC43 and HCoV-229E. General study results and limits: Rising from roughly 21 to 40, the median of SARS-CoV-2-reactive clonotypes did not change significantly.

This receptor was taken from a human donor with COVID-19. The V call is TRBV12-3 or TRBV12-4, the J call TRBJ1-5; D perhaps matches TRBD1 (6 bases). Material: cultured CD4+ T cells from blood. This CDR3 reads CASSLSGGRNQPQHF. In DNA, the CDR3 is TGTGCCAGCAGTTTGTCGGGGGGCAGGAATCAGCCCCAGCATTTT.